The 5 T cell receptor beta chains below all came from one sample that was sequenced in a study of early T cells in non-severe SARS-CoV-2 infection. Using its own MiXCR run on the 5' RACE reads, TCRdb lists one record per CDR3 protein. The sample lists about 77,000 distinct CDR3 sequences, roughly 12% occurring once. The sample was whole blood, taken at baseline. These receptors originate from an adult who was a healthcare worker with PCR-confirmed SARS-CoV-2 infection or an uninfected control (not recorded which). The donor label of this sample is uncertain.

The chain is built from TRBV2 and TRBJ2-6, with unresolved D. The CDR3 runs 15 residues. CDR1 and CDR2 (germline): SNHLY, FYNNEI. V was cut by 5 bases and J by 0 bases, with 8 bases left in between. CDR3 loop: CASSPVHSGANVLTF. CDR3 coding DNA: TGTGCCAGCAGTCCAGTCCACTCTGGGGCCAACGTCCTGACTTTC.

This clonotype was detected many times. V gene TRBV12-3 or TRBV12-4 combines with J gene TRBJ2-1; D unclear. Trimming stripped 3 bases from V and 3 bases from J, with 3 bases between. The CDR3 length is 12 residues. Here the CDR3 reads CASSLDYNEQFF. The CDR3 DNA is TGTGCCAGCAGTTTGGACTACAATGAGCAGTTCTTC.

In its sample, this clonotype was seen a few times. V usage is TRBV3-1 and J usage is TRBJ2-7, with 10 bases identical to TRBD1. Unmatched junction bases numbered 13, after V lost 4 bases and J lost 4 bases. The V gene's germline CDR1 is LGHDT and CDR2 YNNKEL (reference sequence). The CDR3 consists of 17 residues. This CDR3 reads CASSLRPGQGDEYEQYF. The CDR3, as DNA: TGTGCCAGCAGCCTACGCCCTGGACAGGGGGACGAGTACGAGCAGTACTTC.

V and J are TRBV27 and TRBJ2-2; 14 nucleotides align to TRBD2. This CDR3 comprises 17 residues. V lost 8 bases and J lost 2; bases outside the gene matches: 7. Per germline, CDR1 MNHEY and CDR2 SMNVEV (reference sequence). CDR3 bases: TGTGCCAGCGATAGACTAGCGGGAGGGTCCAACACCGGGGAGCTGTTTTTT. Translation gives CASDRLAGGSNTGELFF.

The rearrangement links TRBV19 to TRBJ2-1, with TRBD1 matching over 10 bases. Germline lookup yields CDR1 LNHDA and CDR2 SQIVND (reference sequence). The ends lost 4 bases at V and 6 bases at J; junction bases unmatched: 6. There are 15 residues in the CDR3. This chain's CDR3 is CASSTSGTGVNEQFF. The CDR3 nucleotides read TGTGCCAGTAGTACGTCCGGGACAGGGGTCAATGAGCAGTTCTTC.